This T cell receptor (beta chain) was recovered during a study of T cell responses to AZD1222 COVID-19 vaccine. CDR1 is SGHRS and CDR2 is YFSETQ in the germline V gene. After removal of 2 bases from V and 4 bases from J, the junction contained 1 base not matched to a gene. CDR3 length equals 15 residues. Assay used: immunoSEQ multiplex PCR; TCRdb lists only in-frame clones, some missing. The table has some 150,000 clones, 80% to 95% seen once. Second doses that came at about 4 or about 12 weeks were put together. General study findings and limits: At 160-218 and 743-854, vaccine-associated CD4 TCRs were dominant, and they spanned spike. Per reports, nearly half of all spike-specific TCRs target regions that are unmutated in variants.

With respect to this clone: Its antigen is not identified.

The rearrangement uses TRBV5-1 and TRBJ2-1, with 12 bases fitting TRBD2. The receptor's source is an adult who received the AZD1222 COVID-19 vaccine. The sequencing used peripheral blood, collected 28 days after the second AZD1222 dose. Here the CDR3 reads CASSFGLAGYNEQFF. The CDR3, as DNA: TGCGCCAGCAGCTTTGGACTAGCGGGGTACAATGAGCAGTTCTTC. Supplemented by reference TRBV5-1 and TRBJ2-1, the full variable domain reads KAGVTQTPRYLIKTRGQQVTLSCSPISGHRSVSWYQQTPGQGLQFLFEYFSETQRNKGNFPGRFSGRQFSNSRSEMNVSTLELGDSALYLCASSFGLAGYNEQFFGPGTRLTVL.